This T cell receptor (beta chain) was sequenced for a study of T-cell memory formation after mild COVID-19. Study-wide points: For contracting clones, CD4+ ones sat mainly in CM and EM, CD8+ in EMRA.

Only a few counts were recorded for this clonotype. Its antigen remains unidentified. Germline CDR1 and CDR2: ENHRY and SYGVKD. This CDR3 comprises 14 residues. V was trimmed by 6 bases and J by 5 bases, leaving 16 bases between them. In TCRdb, the 5' RACE reads were re-called with MiXCR into one record per CDR3 protein. The sample has roughly 130,000 distinct CDR3 sequences, 15% to 20% seen once. This sequence originates from a man younger than 30 who had mild COVID-19 (a few samples of this study predate the infection). Cell type and time point are not known. Sequencing used PBMCs or a T cell subset sorted from them (not recorded which). The gene calls are TRBV10-3 and TRBJ1-1, with D maybe TRBD1 (6 bases). CDR3 loop: CAIRGQGWHTEAFF. DNA for the CDR3: TGTGCCATCAGGGGACAAGGCTGGCATACTGAAGCTTTCTTT.